This TCR beta chain was sequenced for a study of T cell repertoires in cytomegalovirus infection. At the level of the study: CMV epitopes, recently identified HLA-C-restricted and well-studied HLA-B-restricted, were used. Carrying CMV and the relevant HLA type showed in public TCR beta signatures.

TCRdb ran MiXCR on the reads and lists one entry per CDR3 protein. The data hold some 220,000 distinct CDR3 sequences, with 35% to 40% observed a single time. The CDR3 has 18 residues. Trimming removed 3 bases from V and 0 bases from J, with 16 bases in between. Germline loops: CDR1 SGHRS, CDR2 YFSETQ. Overall study results and limits: CMV-specific TCR beta clonotypes restricted by HLA-C were the ones dominating the ex vivo response. Of the TCR beta families, the public ones yielded a cumulative frequency that identified carriers of CMV plus the relevant HLA.

As regards this clonotype: Its target is not known.

Sequencing was performed on CD8+ T cells from cultured PBMCs, taken from culture after CMV antigen stimulation. The rearrangement joins TRBV5-1 to TRBJ2-6; D may correspond to TRBD1 or TRBD2 (5 bases each). This receptor was identified in a human donor in good health (CMV status not recorded). Some clones in this sample may be carry-over from other donors' samples. The CDR3 is CASSSLGRLSSGANVLTF. The CDR3 region has the DNA TGCGCCAGCAGCTCACTGGGACGGCTGAGCTCTGGGGCCAACGTCCTGACTTTC. The full variable domain, its missing parts supplied by reference TRBV5-1 and TRBJ2-6, is KAGVTQTPRYLIKTRGQQVTLSCSPISGHRSVSWYQQTPGQGLQFLFEYFSETQRNKGNFPGRFSGRQFSNSRSEMNVSTLELGDSALYLCASSSLGRLSSGANVLTFGAGSRLTVL.